The rows below give T cell receptor beta chains drawn from one sample of a study of cytomegalovirus exposure and HLA in healthy donors. Measured with immunoSEQ multiplex PCR; TCRdb has only the in-frame clones, and not every one. The sample has over 100,000 clones; the top ten hold about 6.8%. The material sequenced was PBMCs. The origin of the receptors is a man between 35 and 55 years old in good health and CMV-seropositive. Both conserved end residues are part of each CDR3. A D gene is named only where the DNA matches it firmly.

j_call v_call cdr3_length d_call cdr3_aa cdr3_nt
TRBJ2-2 TRBV28 15 TRBD1 CASSLGTDLTGELFF TGTGCCAGCAGTTTAGGGACAGACCTCACCGGGGAGCTGTTTTTT
TRBJ1-4 TRBV30 14 TRBD1 CAWSVNRGQEKLFF TGTGCCTGGAGTGTCAACAGGGGACAGGAAAAACTGTTTTTT
TRBJ1-3 TRBV4-1 17 TRBD1 CASSHRAKTGAGNTIYF TGCGCCAGCAGCCACCGGGCCAAAACAGGGGCTGGAAACACCATATATTTT
TRBJ2-1 TRBV11-3 15 - CASSLGISGSNEQFF TGTGCCAGCAGCTTAGGAATCAGCGGTAGCAATGAGCAGTTCTTC
TRBJ2-1 TRBV7-2 15 TRBD2 CASSLLAGGFNEQFF TGTGCCAGCAGCTTATTAGCGGGGGGCTTCAATGAGCAGTTCTTC
TRBJ2-3 TRBV4-1 15 - CASSQEWADGQPQYF TGCGCCAGCAGCCAAGAGTGGGCAGACGGTCAGCCCCAGTATTTT
TRBJ2-2 TRBV5-1 16 TRBD2 CASSYGTSGRTGELFF TGCGCCAGCAGTTACGGGACTAGCGGGAGAACCGGGGAGCTGTTTTTT
TRBJ1-2 TRBV6-5 14 TRBD1 CASRSTGEAYGYTF TGTGCCAGCAGATCAACAGGGGAAGCCTATGGCTACACCTTC
TRBJ1-3 TRBV13 15 - CATSSTESSGNTIYF TGTGCCACCTCTTCGACAGAGAGCTCTGGAAACACCATATATTTT
TRBJ1-6 TRBV6-1 17 - CASSEALRSSYNSPLHF TGTGCCAGCAGTGAAGCGCTAAGAAGCTCCTATAATTCACCCCTCCACTTT
TRBJ2-1 TRBV9 16 TRBD2 CASSVVAGGFRQEQFF TGTGCCAGCAGCGTAGTAGCGGGAGGCTTCAGGCAAGAGCAGTTCTTC
TRBJ2-2 TRBV18 19 - CASSPRGSAGVSNTGELFF TGTGCCAGCTCACCTAGGGGATCGGCAGGGGTTTCGAACACCGGGGAGCTGTTTTTT
TRBJ2-1 TRBV27 14 TRBD1 CASSHGTGAAEQFF TGTGCCAGCAGCCACGGGACAGGGGCGGCTGAGCAGTTCTTC
TRBJ2-3 TRBV15 15 TRBD2 CATSRGSSGEDTQYF TGTGCCACCAGCAGAGGGAGTAGCGGGGAGGATACGCAGTATTTT
TRBJ1-4 TRBV11-2 13 TRBD1 CASRQGMEEKLFF TGTGCCAGCAGACAGGGGATGGAGGAAAAACTGTTTTTT
TRBJ1-5 TRBV5-6 16 - CASSLGTAKLNQPQHF TGTGCCAGCAGCTTGGGGACAGCTAAACTTAATCAGCCCCAGCATTTT
TRBJ1-3 TRBV7-2 16 TRBD1 CASSPGTASSGNTIYF TGTGCCAGCAGCCCAGGGACAGCAAGCTCTGGAAACACCATATATTTT
TRBJ2-2 TRBV9 16 TRBD1 CASSVRQGEVSGELFF TGTGCCAGCAGCGTCAGACAGGGGGAGGTCTCGGGGGAGCTGTTTTTT
TRBJ2-2 TRBV12-2 17 - CASRSCGGALKTGELFF TGTGCAAGTCGCTCCTGTGGGGGGGCATTGAAGACCGGGGAGCTGTTTTTT
TRBJ2-7 TRBV27 15 - CASSGTADPTYEQYF TGTGCCAGCAGTGGTACAGCCGACCCGACCTACGAGCAGTACTTC
TRBJ2-5 TRBV4-2 15 TRBD2 CASGLAGEFGETQYF TGTGCCAGCGGCCTTGCGGGAGAGTTCGGGGAGACCCAGTACTTC
TRBJ1-5 TRBV11-2 14 - CASSFTGSNQPQHF TGTGCCAGCAGCTTCACAGGTAGCAATCAGCCCCAGCATTTT
TRBJ2-7 TRBV11-2 13 - CASSLASPLEQYF TGTGCCAGCAGCTTAGCGTCCCCCCTCGAGCAGTACTTC
TRBJ2-3 TRBV28 14 - CASSETRVTDTQYF TGTGCCAGCTCAGAGACTAGAGTCACAGATACGCAGTATTTT
TRBJ1-5 TRBV28 13 - CASSLPRSQPQHF TGTGCCAGCAGTTTACCCAGAAGTCAGCCCCAGCATTTT
TRBJ1-1 TRBV28 13 - CASGLNGGTEAFF TGTGCCAGCGGGCTAAACGGGGGCACTGAAGCTTTCTTT
TRBJ1-2 TRBV29-1 11 - CSVEARNGYTF TGCAGCGTTGAAGCGCGAAATGGCTACACCTTC
TRBJ2-5 TRBV27 14 - CASRSQGGGETQYF TGTGCCAGCAGGTCACAGGGCGGCGGAGAGACCCAGTACTTC
TRBJ2-1 TRBV28 19 TRBD1 CASTLGTGGVTSSYNEQFF TGTGCCAGCACCCTGGGGACAGGGGGTGTTACGAGCTCCTACAATGAGCAGTTCTTC
TRBJ2-2 TRBV27 16 TRBD2 CASSRLAGPRAGELFF TGTGCCAGCAGTAGACTAGCGGGACCGAGGGCCGGGGAGCTGTTTTTT
TRBJ1-1 TRBV7-7 15 - CASSPIDTGNTEAFF TGTGCCAGCAGCCCGATTGATACAGGGAACACTGAAGCTTTCTTT
TRBJ1-1 TRBV7-9 16 TRBD1 CASSWDRGLVNTEAFF TGTGCCAGCAGCTGGGACAGGGGCCTCGTGAACACTGAAGCTTTCTTT
TRBJ2-1 TRBV11-2 17 TRBD2 CASSLDTPSGSRNEQFF TGTGCCAGCAGCTTAGATACACCTAGCGGGAGCCGAAATGAGCAGTTCTTC
TRBJ2-7 TRBV29-1 13 - CSVLRLQPYEQYF TGCAGCGTATTGAGACTCCAACCCTACGAGCAGTACTTC
TRBJ1-1 TRBV28 14 TRBD1 CASRARQGGTEAFF TGTGCCAGCAGGGCAAGACAGGGAGGCACTGAAGCTTTCTTT
TRBJ2-2 TRBV7-3 13 - CASSLENGSRLFF TGTGCCAGCAGCTTAGAGAACGGTAGCCGGCTGTTTTTT
TRBJ1-5 TRBV28 17 - CASNQRWAKESNQPRHF TGTGCCAGCAACCAAAGGTGGGCTAAAGAAAGCAATCAGCCCCGGCATTTT
TRBJ1-5 TRBV18 19 TRBD1 CASSPFSPLQDRVNQPQHF TGTGCCAGCTCACCCTTCTCTCCCCTCCAAGACAGGGTCAATCAGCCCCAGCATTTT
TRBJ2-7 TRBV29-1 15 TRBD2 CSVVGSSGDTYEQYF TGCAGCGTTGTAGGTTCTAGCGGGGATACCTACGAGCAGTACTTC
TRBJ2-1 TRBV10-3 14 - CAISDSGQDNEQFF TGTGCCATCAGTGACTCAGGGCAGGACAATGAGCAGTTCTTC
TRBJ2-7 TRBV19 15 TRBD1 CASSHRDRGFNEQYF TGTGCCAGTAGCCACCGGGACAGGGGGTTCAACGAGCAGTACTTC
TRBJ1-4 TRBV29-1 13 - CSVGIPDNEKLFF TGCAGCGTTGGCATTCCAGATAATGAAAAACTGTTTTTT
TRBJ2-2 TRBV10-2 14 - CASSELAGAGELFF TGCGCCAGCAGTGAGTTGGCAGGGGCCGGGGAGCTGTTTTTT
TRBJ1-1 TRBV5-1 13 - CASSPTANTEAFF TGCGCCAGCAGCCCCACAGCGAACACTGAAGCTTTCTTT
TRBJ2-2 TRBV7-3 14 TRBD2 CASRGSGKSGELFF TGTGCCAGCAGGGGTAGCGGGAAATCCGGGGAGCTGTTTTTT
TRBJ2-2 TRBV6-4 15 - CASSVSGTNTGELFF TGTGCCAGCAGCGTTTCCGGGACTAACACCGGGGAGCTGTTTTTT
TRBJ2-7 TRBV28 14 - CASSLTRGSYEQYF TGTGCCAGCAGTTTGACCCGAGGGTCCTACGAGCAGTACTTC
TRBJ2-1 TRBV14 13 - CASSQGSNNEQFF TGTGCCAGCAGCCAAGGGAGCAACAATGAGCAGTTCTTC
TRBJ2-1 TRBV14 17 TRBD2 CASSPRLGTSGYNEQFF TGTGCCAGCAGCCCGCGCTTAGGGACTAGCGGTTACAATGAGCAGTTCTTC
TRBJ1-5 TRBV28 11 - CASSYRGPQHF TGTGCCAGCAGTTATAGGGGGCCCCAGCATTTT
TRBJ1-5 TRBV28 15 - CASSFFREGNQPQHF TGTGCCAGCAGTTTCTTCAGAGAGGGCAATCAGCCCCAGCATTTT
TRBJ2-1 TRBV5-8 15 TRBD1 CASSQDRAPYNEQFF TGTGCCAGCAGCCAGGACAGGGCCCCTTACAATGAGCAGTTCTTC
TRBJ2-7 TRBV5-1 15 TRBD2 CASSLAGLANYEQYF TGCGCCAGCAGCTTGGCCGGACTAGCGAACTACGAGCAGTACTTC